Sequencing of this T cell receptor (beta chain) was carried out in a study of post-analysis software for immune sequencing data. Regarding the study as a whole: Patients with multiple sclerosis recorded significantly lower normalized Chao1 diversity than controls, the study found. By F measure, strong co-clustering occurred among samples prepared in the same batch. Compared with controls, patients had more of roughly five TRBV segments, including TRBV5-6, TRBV5-1 and TRBV20-1.

Turning to this clonotype: The antigen is unknown.

The CDR3 is 17 amino acids. CDR1 is MNHEY, CDR2 SMNVEV, per germline (reference sequence). V dropped 6 bases and J dropped 5; count of bases not matched to a gene: 14. cDNA libraries of TCR beta carried unique molecular identifiers. Input amounts of roughly 1 to 10 million T cells were used. These gave around 500,000 cDNA molecules, so each molecule approximated one T cell. Each CDR3 protein is one row after TCRdb ran MiXCR on the PCR reads. Among about 260,000 distinct CDR3 sequences, 36% were seen once, and the ten largest hold under 5.5%. The TCR comes from a girl under 18 with multiple sclerosis. V gene TRBV27 combines with J gene TRBJ2-5, with TRBD1 matching over 11 bases. The sequencing sample was made of blood. The DNA of the CDR3 is TGTGCCAGCAGCTCACCTCGGACAGGGGGCGTTTGGGAGACCCAGTACTTC. This translates into CASSSPRTGGVWETQYF.